This TCR beta chain was profiled in a study of T cells after yellow fever vaccination. Study-wide results and limits: Bulk-population clonotypes that are abundant could appear as contaminants in FACS-sorted repertoires.

This CDR3 has 16 residues. CDR1 KGHSH and CDR2 LQKENI come from the germline V gene. The junction had 7 bases not matched to a gene; V was cut back by 3 bases and J by 3 bases. This clonotype came up many times. The antigen is unknown. TCRdb independently ran MiXCR on the 5' RACE reads; one entry per CDR3 protein. The sample lists around 350,000 distinct CDR3 sequences, about 6% seen once, with about 15% in the top ten. V gene TRBV18 combines with J gene TRBJ1-5; TRBD1 matches 8 bases. The specimen comprised PBMCs, sampled 5 days after the yellow fever booster vaccination. The receptor was isolated from a man aged 25 to 45 who received the YFV17D yellow fever vaccine. Here the CDR3 reads CASSPWQGADNQPQHF. The CDR3, as DNA: TGTGCCAGCTCACCGTGGCAGGGGGCAGACAATCAGCCCCAGCATTTT.